The present TCR beta chain was sequenced within a study of CD8 T cells in Susac syndrome. Background on the study: Patients with Susac syndrome, at blood draw, were therapy-naive, on corticosteroids, or on intravenous immunoglobulin alone.

The RNA, about 0.5 to 1 ug, was put through reverse transcription using random hexamers. TCRdb analysed the immunoSEQ multiplex PCR reads with MiXCR anew, one entry per CDR3 protein. The table lists some 170,000 distinct CDR3 sequences, just under 95% of them singletons. Material: CD4+ T cells from PBMCs. This TCR derives from a human donor with Susac syndrome.

In nucleotides, the CDR3 is TGTGCCTGGAGTGGAAATGAAAAACTGTTTTTT. The encoded protein is CAWSGNEKLFF. This chain connects TRBV30 to TRBJ1-4; D is unclear. The CDR3 is 11 amino acids. CDR1 and CDR2 (germline): GTSNPN, SVGIG (reference sequence). V gave up 1 base and J gave up 5 bases, with 2 bases separating them.